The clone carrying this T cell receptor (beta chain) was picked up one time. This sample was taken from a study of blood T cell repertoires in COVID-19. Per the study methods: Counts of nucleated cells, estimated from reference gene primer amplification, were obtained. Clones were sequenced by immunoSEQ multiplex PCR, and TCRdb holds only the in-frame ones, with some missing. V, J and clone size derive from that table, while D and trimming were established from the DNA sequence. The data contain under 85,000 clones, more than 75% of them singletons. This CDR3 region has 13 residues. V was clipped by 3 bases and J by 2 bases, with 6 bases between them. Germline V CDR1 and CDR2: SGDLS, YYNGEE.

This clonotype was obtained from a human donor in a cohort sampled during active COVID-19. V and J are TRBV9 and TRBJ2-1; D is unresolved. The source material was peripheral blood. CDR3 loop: CASSAQTYNEQFF. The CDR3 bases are TGTGCCAGCAGCGCTCAGACCTACAATGAGCAGTTCTTC. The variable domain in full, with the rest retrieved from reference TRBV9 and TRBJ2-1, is DSGVTQTPKHLITATGQRVTLRCSPRSGDLSVYWYQQSLDQGLQFLIQYYNGEERAKGNILERFSAQQFPDLHSELNLSSLELGDSALYFCASSAQTYNEQFFGPGTRLTVL.